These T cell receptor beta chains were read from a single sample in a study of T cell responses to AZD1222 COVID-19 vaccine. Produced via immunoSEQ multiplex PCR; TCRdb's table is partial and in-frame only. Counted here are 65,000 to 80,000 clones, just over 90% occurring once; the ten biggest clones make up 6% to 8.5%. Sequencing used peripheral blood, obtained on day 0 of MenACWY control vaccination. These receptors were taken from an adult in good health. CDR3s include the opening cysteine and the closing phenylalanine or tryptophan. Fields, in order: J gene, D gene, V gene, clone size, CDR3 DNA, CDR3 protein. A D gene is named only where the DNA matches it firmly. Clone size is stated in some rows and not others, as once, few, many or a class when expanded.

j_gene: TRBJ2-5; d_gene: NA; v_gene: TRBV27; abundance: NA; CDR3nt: TGTGCCAGCAGTTGGGCTATCGCGGAGACCCAGTACTTC; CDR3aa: CASSWAIAETQYF
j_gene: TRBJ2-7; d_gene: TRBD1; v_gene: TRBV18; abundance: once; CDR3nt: TGTGCCAGCTCGCGGGGACAGGGCTCCGAGCAGTACTTC; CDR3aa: CASSRGQGSEQYF
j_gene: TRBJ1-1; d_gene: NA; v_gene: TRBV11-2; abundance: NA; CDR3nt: TGTGCCAGCAGCCCGACGTCGGGGCAGGGCGCTAATGAAGCTTTCTTT; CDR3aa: CASSPTSGQGANEAFF
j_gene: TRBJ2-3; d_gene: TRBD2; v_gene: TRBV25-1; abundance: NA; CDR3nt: TGTGCCAGCAGTGAACTAGCGGGAGTAGGAGATACGCAGTATTTT; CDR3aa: CASSELAGVGDTQYF
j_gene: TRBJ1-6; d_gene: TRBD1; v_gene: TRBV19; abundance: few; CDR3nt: TGTGCCAGTAGTCCCCAGACAGGGATTGGCGATTCACCCCTCCACTTT; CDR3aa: CASSPQTGIGDSPLHF
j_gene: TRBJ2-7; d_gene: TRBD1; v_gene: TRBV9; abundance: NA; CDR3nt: TGTGCCAGCAGCGTAGGGGGACAGGGGATTTACGAGCAGTACTTC; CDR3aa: CASSVGGQGIYEQYF
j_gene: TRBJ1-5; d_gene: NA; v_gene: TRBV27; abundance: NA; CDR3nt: TGTGCCAGCAGTTTAGTGGGAAGCAATCAGCCCCAGCATTTT; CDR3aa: CASSLVGSNQPQHF
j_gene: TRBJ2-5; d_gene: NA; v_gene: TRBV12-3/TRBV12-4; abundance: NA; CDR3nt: TGTGCCAGCAGGACGGAAGAAGAGACCCAGTACTTC; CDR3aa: CASRTEEETQYF
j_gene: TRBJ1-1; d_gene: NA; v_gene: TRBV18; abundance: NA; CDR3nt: TGTGCCAGCTCACCACAGGAGAACACTGAAGCTTTCTTT; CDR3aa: CASSPQENTEAFF
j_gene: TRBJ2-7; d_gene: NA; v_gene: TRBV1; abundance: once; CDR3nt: TGCACCAGCAGCCAGGGGACGGGCCAGGGTGGAGACGAGCAGTACTTC; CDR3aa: CTSSQGTGQGGDEQYF
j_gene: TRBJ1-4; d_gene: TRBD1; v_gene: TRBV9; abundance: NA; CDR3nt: TGTGCCAGCAGCCAGACAGGGGATGAAAAACTGTTTTTT; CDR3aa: CASSQTGDEKLFF
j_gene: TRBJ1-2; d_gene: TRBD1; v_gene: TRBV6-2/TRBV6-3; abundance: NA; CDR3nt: TGTGCCAGCAGTAAAGGGACAGGGTATGGAGGCTACACCTTC; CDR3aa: CASSKGTGYGGYTF
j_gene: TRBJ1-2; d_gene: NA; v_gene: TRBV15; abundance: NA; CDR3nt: TGTGCCACCAGCAGTCTGGGCTATGGCTACACCTTC; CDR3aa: CATSSLGYGYTF
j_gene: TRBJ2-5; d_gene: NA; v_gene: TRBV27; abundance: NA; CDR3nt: TGTGCCAGCAGTTTAGCAAGGGCGGGCTCCCAGTACTTC; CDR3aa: CASSLARAGSQYF
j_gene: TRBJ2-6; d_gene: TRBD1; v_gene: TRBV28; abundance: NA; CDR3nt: TGTGCCAGCAGTCTGGGACAGGCAATCTCTGGGGCCAACGTCCTGACTTTC; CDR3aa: CASSLGQAISGANVLTF
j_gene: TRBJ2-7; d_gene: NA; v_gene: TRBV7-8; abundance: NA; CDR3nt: TGTGCCAGCAGCCCAGGGACGGGCTTGGGCTACGAGCAGTACTTC; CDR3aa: CASSPGTGLGYEQYF
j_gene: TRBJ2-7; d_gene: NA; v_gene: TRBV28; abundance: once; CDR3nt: TGTGCCAGCAGTCCTCGGGCAGGGCCTGACCTCTTC; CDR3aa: CASSPRAGPDLF
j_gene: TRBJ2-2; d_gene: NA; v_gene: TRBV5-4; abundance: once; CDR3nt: TGTGCCAGCAGCTTGGCCAGCTTAGGGGGGGTCGGGGAGCTGTTTTTT; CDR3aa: CASSLASLGGVGELFF
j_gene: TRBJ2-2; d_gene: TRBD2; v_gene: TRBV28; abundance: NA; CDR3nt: TGTGCCAGCAGCCACGGGACTAGCGGGAGGAAGAACACCGGGGAGCTGTTTTTT; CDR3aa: CASSHGTSGRKNTGELFF
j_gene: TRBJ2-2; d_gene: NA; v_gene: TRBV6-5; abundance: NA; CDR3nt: TGTGCCAGCACTCGGGGACAGAACACCGGGGAGCTGTTTTTT; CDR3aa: CASTRGQNTGELFF